One sample yielded the 28 T cell receptor beta chains listed below, sequenced in a study of blood T cells in healthy people across ages. With a J-beta primer mix and a sample-barcoded 5' primer, a second PCR ran about 7 to 11 cycles. One entry per CDR3 protein, called by TCRdb with MiXCR from the 5' RACE reads. The sample gives approximately 780,000 distinct CDR3 sequences, 25% to 30% of which show up once; about 2.9% is in the top ten. A further study also used this sample, focusing on T cells of mothers and their children.

Specimen: blood. These receptors were obtained from a boy between 10 and 17 years old in good health.

This clonotype was seen only a few times. V gene TRBV4-2 combines with J gene TRBJ1-4, with a weak D call TRBD1 (5 bases). The CDR3 length is 15 residues. Trimming took off 4 bases at V and 0 bases at J, with 9 bases between the two ends. Germline CDR1 is LGHNA and CDR2 is YNFKEQ. The CDR3 protein is CASSLRVATNEKLFF. CDR3 nucleotide sequence: TGTGCCAGCAGCCTCAGGGTTGCAACTAATGAAAAACTGTTTTTT.

This clonotype was recorded a few times. The genes are TRBV19 and TRBJ1-1; D might be TRBD1 (5 bases). CDR1 LNHDA and CDR2 SQIVND come from the germline V gene (reference sequence). V was clipped by 5 bases and J by 1 base, with 17 bases between them. The length of the CDR3 is 16 residues. The CDR3 sequence is CASSSKPGTGNTEAFF. The CDR3 DNA is TGTGCCAGTAGTTCTAAACCCGGGACGGGGAACACTGAAGCTTTCTTT.

The chain couples TRBV7-2 to TRBJ2-3; 8 positions agree with TRBD2. The germline gives CDR1 SGHTA, CDR2 FQGNSA. CDR3 length: 16 residues. The ends lost 1 base at V and 1 base at J; junction bases unmatched: 4. The CDR3: CASSLGLAKGTDTQYF. The CDR3 DNA sequence: TGTGCCAGCAGCTTAGGACTAGCGAAAGGCACAGATACGCAGTATTTT. Complete variable domain (other parts from reference TRBV7-2 and TRBJ2-3): GAGVSQSPSNKVTEKGKDVELRCDPISGHTALYWYRQSLGQGLEFLIYFQGNSAPDKSGLPSDRFSAERTGGSVSTLTIQRTQQEDSAVYLCASSLGLAKGTDTQYFGPGTRLTVL.

This clonotype was counted only a few times. V is TRBV30 and J is TRBJ1-2; possible D gene TRBD1, 6 bases. The V and J ends lost 3 bases and 5 bases respectively, with 19 bases between them. The CDR3 contains 15 residues. CDR1 and CDR2 from the germline V gene are GTSNPN and SVGIG (reference sequence). For the CDR3, the DNA is TGTGCCTGGAGAAATACGGGACAAACCGGTTATGGCTACACCTTC. Translated: CAWRNTGQTGYGYTF.

The rearrangement uses TRBV7-9 and TRBJ1-2, with 8 bases identical to TRBD1. This CDR3 is 16 amino acids long. V gave up 4 bases and J gave up 4 bases; unmatched junction bases: 11. The germline V gene encodes CDR1 SEHNR and CDR2 FQNEAQ (reference sequence). CDR3 sequence (DNA): TGTGCCAGCAGCTCGGACAGGGAGAGGGGCTCCTATGGCTACACCTTC. The encoded protein is CASSSDRERGSYGYTF.

J is TRBJ1-6 and V is TRBV3-1; perhaps TRBD1 as D (6 bases). The CDR3 consists of 15 residues. Per the germline V gene, CDR1 is LGHDT and CDR2 is YNNKEL (reference sequence). Between the trimmed V and J ends, which lost 4 bases and 10 bases, there was a span of 17 bases. CDR3 amino acids: CASSRGGGGGSPLHF. The CDR3 coding sequence is TGTGCCAGCAGCCGAGGCGGAGGGGGAGGATCACCCCTCCACTTT.

This clonotype was seen a few times. The chain uses TRBV29-1 and TRBJ1-4; D ambiguous. CDR3 length equals 14 residues. Germline-derived CDR1 and CDR2 are SQVTM and ANQGSEA. The V end was cut by 5 bases, the J end by 5 bases, with 15 bases between. CDR3 in amino acids: CSVRMRGINEKLFF. The CDR3 nucleotides read TGCAGCGTTCGGATGCGGGGAATAAATGAAAAACTGTTTTTT.

A few counts support this clonotype. The chain employs TRBV15 and TRBJ2-5; D remains unclear. Trimming shortened V by 4 bases and J by 5 bases, and 5 bases separated the two germline ends. The CDR3 is made up of 11 amino acids. Germline assignment: CDR1 LNHNV and CDR2 YYDKDF (reference sequence). The CDR3 sequence is CATSTRETQYF. In nucleotides, the CDR3 is TGTGCCACCAGCACCCGGGAGACCCAGTACTTC.

CDR3 amino acids: CASSPQYLRGRTEAFF. Written as DNA, the CDR3 is TGTGCCAGCAGCCCCCAATATTTAAGGGGGAGGACTGAAGCTTTCTTT. V gene TRBV13 combines with J gene TRBJ1-1, with D possibly being TRBD1 (6 bases). V was shortened by 5 bases and J by 5 bases, with 21 bases between the two germline ends. Germline V gene lookup returns CDR1 PRHDT and CDR2 FYEKMQ (reference sequence). CDR3 size: 16 residues.

This clonotype occurred many times. J is TRBJ2-1 and V is TRBV7-3; a weak D match, TRBD2 (6 bases). CDR1 is SGHTA, CDR2 FQGTGA, per germline. The CDR3 sequence is 16 residues long. Trimming pared 0 bases from V and 0 bases from J, leaving 9 bases between. The CDR3 DNA is TGTGCCAGCAGCTTAACTGGGGGGAGCTCCTACAATGAGCAGTTCTTC. As protein: CASSLTGGSSYNEQFF.

The CDR3 DNA follows: TGTGCCAGCAAGGGAATCAGCTCCTACAATGAGCAGTTCTTC. This encodes CASKGISSYNEQFF. This rearrangement joins TRBV12-3 or TRBV12-4 to TRBJ2-1; no firm D call. The V end lost 7 bases, the J end lost 0 bases, and 10 bases lay between the germline ends. The CDR3 spans 14 residues.

This clonotype was seen a few times. The chain is built from TRBV4-1 and TRBJ2-5; 9 bases map to TRBD2. Trimming took 0 bases from V and 2 from J; bases not matched to a gene: 10. Germline V gene lookup returns CDR1 MGHRA and CDR2 YSYEKL. This CDR3 comprises 18 residues. The CDR3 DNA is TGCGCCAGCAGCCAAGATCGTTTCGGACTAGCGTCTCAAGAGACCCAGTACTTC. This sequence encodes CASSQDRFGLASQETQYF.

This sequence joins TRBV29-1 and TRBJ1-5, with TRBD1 matching over 8 bases. V dropped 5 bases and J dropped 1; count of bases not matched to a gene: 4. Germline V gene sequence: CDR1 SQVTM, CDR2 ANQGSEA. This CDR3 is built from 14 residues. DNA for the CDR3: TGCAGCGTTATACAGGGGGGAAGCAATCAGCCCCAGCATTTT. Its translation: CSVIQGGSNQPQHF.

This clonotype was found a few times. Because it lacks the conserved phenylalanine or tryptophan at the end, this CDR3 is likely a read error. The chain is built from TRBV10-3 and TRBJ2-5; D may be TRBD1 or TRBD2 (5 bases each). V was pared by 2 bases and J by 2 bases, with 6 bases between. The CDR3 has 13 residues. CDR1 ENHRY and CDR2 SYGVKD come from the germline V gene. This CDR3 is CAISEGGQETQYL. The CDR3, as DNA: TGTGCCATCAGTGAGGGGGGACAAGAGACCCAGTACCTC.

The chain is built from TRBV3-1 and TRBJ1-1; 7 bases fit TRBD1. CDR1 is LGHDT, CDR2 YNNKEL, per germline (reference sequence). CDR3 length equals 15 residues. Trimming at V came to 7 bases and at J to 2 bases, leaving 10 bases not matched to a gene. CDR3 amino acids: CASTSHRGPNTEAFF. The CDR3 DNA sequence: TGTGCCAGCACCTCCCACAGGGGCCCCAACACTGAAGCTTTCTTT.

This clonotype has a count of ten or more. The J gene is TRBJ2-2, the V gene TRBV2, with 8 bases matching TRBD2. The CDR3 extends over 14 amino acids. After removal of 10 bases from V and 7 bases from J, the junction contained 11 bases not matched to a gene. Germline assignment: CDR1 SNHLY and CDR2 FYNNEI. Here the CDR3 reads CATAAGGAVGELFF. The CDR3 DNA reads TGTGCCACAGCCGCCGGGGGGGCAGTCGGGGAGCTGTTTTTT.

V is TRBV7-6 and J is TRBJ2-5; TRBD2 might be the D (5 bases). CDR1 and CDR2 from the germline V gene are SGHVS and FNYEAQ. V was trimmed by 5 bases and J by 4 bases, leaving 17 bases between them. The CDR3 has 15 residues. The CDR3 region is CASSNGVPIRETQYF. CDR3 coding DNA: TGTGCCAGCAGCAACGGGGTTCCGATCCGAGAGACCCAGTACTTC. The variable domain in full, completed from reference TRBV7-6 and TRBJ2-5, reads GAGVSQSPRYKVTKRGQDVALRCDPISGHVSLYWYRQALGQGPEFLTYFNYEAQQDKSGLPNDRFSAERPEGSISTLTIQRTEQRDSAMYRCASSNGVPIRETQYFGPGTRLLVL.

This sequence joins TRBV11-2 and TRBJ2-7; the match to TRBD1 covers 8 bases. The germline V gene has CDR1 SGHAT and CDR2 FQNNGV. After removal of 4 bases from V and 6 bases from J, the junction contained 8 bases not matched to a gene. The CDR3 contains 14 residues. The CDR3 here is CASSYDRGDFEQYF. The CDR3 DNA is TGTGCCAGCAGCTACGACAGGGGCGATTTCGAGCAGTACTTC.

This clonotype turned up a few times. V gene TRBV2 combines with J gene TRBJ2-5; 7 bases are a match to TRBD1. The V segment lost 6 bases and the J segment 3 bases; nucleotides outside the gene matches: 13. This CDR3 comprises 16 residues. Germline V gives CDR1 SNHLY, CDR2 FYNNEI. The CDR3 bases are TGTGCCAGCAGCCGGACAGGCTCAAGGCTTAAAGAGACCCAGTACTTC. This gives the protein CASSRTGSRLKETQYF.

This chain uses TRBV5-1 with TRBJ2-5, with D possibly matching TRBD1 (5 bases). The CDR3 runs 14 residues. Trimming stripped 4 bases from V and 1 base from J, with 11 bases between. The germline gives CDR1 SGHRS, CDR2 YFSETQ. The CDR3 loop reads CASSQATAQETQYF. DNA of the CDR3: TGCGCCAGCAGCCAGGCGACAGCCCAAGAGACCCAGTACTTC.

This chain joins TRBV25-1 and TRBJ1-2; the D gene is possibly TRBD1 (5 bases). Per germline, CDR1 MGHDK and CDR2 SYGVNS. V was trimmed by 3 bases and J by 2 bases, leaving 13 bases between them. The CDR3 consists of 15 residues. CDR3 protein: CASSDWDGLNYGYTF. The CDR3 DNA reads TGTGCCAGCAGTGATTGGGACGGTTTGAACTATGGCTACACCTTC.

This rearrangement joins TRBV4-1 to TRBJ2-5; D not resolved. The J call is doubtful: the DNA matches TRBJ2-7 better. CDR3 length: 15 amino acids. Germline loops: CDR1 MGHRA, CDR2 YSYEKL. The chain's CDR3 is CASSQENGRPYEQYF. CDR3 coding DNA: TGCGCCAGCAGCCAAGAAAACGGTAGGCCCTACGAGCAGTACTTC.

The CDR3 is CASSYSPQGPSTDTQYF. CDR3 nucleotide sequence: TGTGCCAGCAGTTATTCCCCCCAGGGGCCTAGCACAGATACGCAGTATTTT. The V gene is TRBV6-5, the J gene TRBJ2-3; D is perhaps TRBD1 (6 bases). This CDR3 contains 17 residues. Germline values: CDR1 MNHEY, CDR2 SVGAGI. Trimming pared 3 bases from V and 0 bases from J, leaving 16 bases between.

The chain recombines TRBV7-2 with TRBJ1-2; D remains unclear. Germline assignment: CDR1 SGHTA and CDR2 FQGNSA. Between the trimmed V and J ends, which lost 5 bases and 8 bases, there was a span of 12 bases. This CDR3 has 12 amino acids. CDR3 nucleotide sequence: TGTGCCAGCAGCGCGACCGCAATAGGCTACACCTTC. Protein sequence: CASSATAIGYTF.

V gene TRBV28 combines with J gene TRBJ2-3, with unresolved D. CDR3 size: 13 residues. The germline gives CDR1 MDHEN, CDR2 SYDVKM. Trimming stripped 6 bases from V and 6 bases from J, with 13 bases between. In DNA, the CDR3 is TGTGCCAGCAGGCGTACGTCCATGGATACGCAGTATTTT. Translated, it gives CASRRTSMDTQYF.

Only a few counts were recorded for this clonotype. The V and J genes are TRBV6-2 or TRBV6-3 and TRBJ2-5; 10 positions match TRBD2. The J call may be in error: the DNA end matches TRBJ2-1 better. The germline CDR1 and CDR2 sequences are MNHEY and SVGEGT. This CDR3 is 15 amino acids long. CDR3 in DNA: TGTGCCAGCACCTCTGAGCGGGGGGGATTTAATGAGCAGTTCTTC. Amino acid sequence: CASTSERGGFNEQFF.

A note on this clonotype: The junction departs from the called germline gene at one end, perhaps through a read error. CDR3 in DNA: TGCGCCTGGAGTCCGGGGCGTGTCGAGCAGTACTTC. Translated, it gives CAWSPGRVEQYF. This chain joins TRBV30 and TRBJ2-7; the D gene could be TRBD1 or TRBD2 (5 bases each). CDR3 length equals 12 residues. The germline gives CDR1 GTSNPN, CDR2 SVGIG (reference sequence).

The chain is built from TRBV3-1 and TRBJ2-4; D gene uncertain. This CDR3 has 14 amino acids. The germline CDR1 and CDR2 sequences are LGHDT and YNNKEL (reference sequence). V gave up 0 bases and J gave up 5 bases, with 8 bases separating them. CDR3 nucleotides: TGTGCCAGCAGCCAAGAAGGGTTGGAAAACATTCAGTACTTC. As protein: CASSQEGLENIQYF.